These T cell receptor beta chains were read from a single sample in a study of blood T cell repertoires in COVID-19. Some clones are missing from TCRdb's copy, which holds only in-frame ones; the method was immunoSEQ multiplex PCR. The data show 100,000 or so clones, 75% to 90% seen once. Material: peripheral blood. These receptors originate from a woman aged 65 to 85 with active or convalescent COVID-19. The CDR3 runs from the conserved cysteine through the conserved F or W. D genes are given only for firm matches. Expanded clones get a size class; other rows say once, few or many, or leave the size out.

D | size | J | V | CDR3 | DNA
. | . | TRBJ1-6 | TRBV4-2 | CASSQEGSSYNSPLHF | TGTGCCAGCAGCCAAGAGGGGAGCTCCTATAATTCACCCCTCCACTTT
TRBD2 | . | TRBJ2-7 | TRBV19 | CASSSPGTSANYEQYF | TGTGCCAGTAGCTCCCCAGGGACTAGCGCAAACTACGAGCAGTACTTC
TRBD2 | once | TRBJ2-3 | TRBV5-4 | CASSPLAKLAGGTDTQYF | TGTGCCAGCAGCCCACTCGCCAAACTAGCGGGGGGCACAGATACGCAGTATTTT
TRBD2 | . | TRBJ2-7 | TRBV3-1/TRBV3-2 | CASSQGLAGEGEQYF | TGTGCCAGCAGCCAAGGGCTAGCGGGAGAGGGCGAGCAGTACTTC
. | . | TRBJ2-5 | TRBV28 | CASSSALAGAETQYF | TGTGCCAGCAGTTCCGCGTTGGCAGGGGCAGAGACCCAGTACTTC
. | . | TRBJ2-3 | TRBV27 | CASSLSIAAGEYF | TGTGCCAGCAGTTTATCGATAGCGGCCGGGGAGTATTTT
. | . | TRBJ1-2 | TRBV7-8 | CASSLRDYGYTF | TGTGCCAGCAGCCTTCGGGACTATGGCTACACCTTC
TRBD1 | . | TRBJ1-6 | TRBV11-2 | CASSTRQGPSYNSPLHF | TGTGCCAGCAGCACCCGACAGGGGCCCTCCTATAATTCACCCCTCCACTTT
. | . | TRBJ1-4 | TRBV19 | CASSITGSNEKLFF | TGTGCCAGTAGTATCACAGGGTCTAATGAAAAACTGTTTTTT
. | . | TRBJ1-1 | TRBV18 | CASSLANTEAFF | TGTGCCAGCTCACTAGCTAACACTGAAGCTTTCTTT
TRBD1 | . | TRBJ1-1 | TRBV29-1 | CSAQGQMVGDTEAFF | TGCAGCGCCCAGGGACAGATGGTTGGGGACACTGAAGCTTTCTTT
TRBD2 | . | TRBJ2-5 | TRBV7-9 | CASTPGLADQETQYF | TGTGCCAGTACACCGGGACTAGCAGACCAAGAGACCCAGTACTTC
TRBD2 | . | TRBJ2-7 | TRBV28 | CASSLYGLAYSYEQYF | TGTGCCAGCAGTTTATACGGACTAGCCTACTCCTACGAGCAGTACTTC
. | . | TRBJ2-3 | TRBV5-1 | CASSPPQGGTADTQYF | TGCGCCAGCAGCCCCCCACAGGGTGGTACGGCAGATACGCAGTATTTT
TRBD2 | . | TRBJ2-5 | TRBV9 | CASSEGGRAGETQYF | TGTGCCAGCAGCGAGGGCGGGAGGGCCGGAGAGACCCAGTACTTC
. | few | TRBJ1-4 | TRBV18 | CASSLKGDEKLFF | TGTGCCAGCTCACTCAAGGGAGATGAAAAACTGTTTTTT
TRBD2 | once | TRBJ2-3 | TRBV2 | CASDRLAGSTDTQYF | TGTGCCAGCGACAGACTAGCGGGATCCACAGATACGCAGTATTTT
. | . | TRBJ2-3 | TRBV5-4 | CASSGGQLTSTDTQYF | TGTGCCAGCAGCGGCGGACAGCTTACTAGCACAGATACGCAGTATTTT
TRBD1 | once | TRBJ2-4 | TRBV7-2 | CASSPPTGGNIQYF | TGTGCCAGCAGCCCTCCCACAGGGGGGAACATTCAGTACTTC
. | . | TRBJ1-1 | TRBV5-1 | CASGSSPGNTEAFF | TGCGCCAGCGGATCCTCCCCAGGCAACACTGAAGCTTTCTTT
. | . | TRBJ1-3 | TRBV7-7 | CASSLGTPSSGNTIYF | TGTGCTAGCAGCTTAGGGACACCGAGCTCTGGAAACACCATATATTTT
TRBD1 | . | TRBJ1-2 | TRBV7-2 | CASSPRQGAYSYGYTF | TGTGCCAGCAGCCCTAGACAGGGGGCATACTCCTATGGCTACACCTTC
TRBD2 | . | TRBJ2-7 | TRBV9 | CASSSGATTYNYEQYF | TGTGCCAGCAGCAGCGGGGCTACTACCTACAACTACGAGCAGTACTTC
. | . | TRBJ2-1 | TRBV2 | CASKPGLGYNEQFF | TGTGCCAGCAAACCGGGACTCGGATACAATGAGCAGTTCTTC
TRBD2 | . | TRBJ2-5 | TRBV10-2 | CASSEWLAGGQETQYF | TGCGCCAGCAGTGAGTGGCTAGCGGGGGGACAAGAGACCCAGTACTTC
. | . | TRBJ1-2 | TRBV6-5 | CASSYSGRVEGYTF | TGTGCCAGCAGTTACTCCGGCAGGGTCGAGGGCTACACCTTC
. | . | TRBJ2-7 | TRBV12-3/TRBV12-4 | CASSLRDEQYF | TGTGCCAGCAGTTTACGGGACGAGCAGTACTTC
TRBD2 | few | TRBJ2-3 | TRBV19 | CASSPSGSTDTQYF | TGTGCCAGTAGTCCTAGCGGGAGCACAGATACGCAGTATTTT
TRBD2 | . | TRBJ2-7 | TRBV28 | CAGQSSGTTYEQYF | TGTGCGGGACAGTCTAGCGGGACTACCTACGAGCAGTACTTC
TRBD2 | . | TRBJ2-5 | TRBV11-3 | CASSSRTSGRETQYF | TGTGCCAGCAGCTCCCGGACTAGCGGGAGAGAGACCCAGTACTTC
. | . | TRBJ1-5 | TRBV18 | CASSPQDSNQPQHF | TGTGCCAGCTCACCACAGGACAGTAATCAGCCCCAGCATTTT
TRBD1 | . | TRBJ1-6 | TRBV6-5 | CASRGQGWSPLHF | TGTGCCAGCAGAGGACAGGGGTGGTCACCCCTCCACTTT
. | . | TRBJ2-1 | TRBV3-1/TRBV3-2 | CASSQDSPGYYNEQFF | TGTGCCAGCAGCCAAGATTCTCCGGGGTACTACAATGAGCAGTTCTTC
TRBD1 | . | TRBJ2-5 | TRBV5-4 | CASSTGTAAQETQYF | TGTGCCAGCAGCACTGGGACAGCAGCTCAAGAGACCCAGTACTTC
. | . | TRBJ1-1 | TRBV3-1/TRBV3-2 | CASSRLPNTEAFF | TGTGCCAGCAGCCGTCTCCCGAACACTGAAGCTTTCTTT
. | . | TRBJ2-5 | TRBV2 | CASGGASGYQETQYF | TGTGCCAGCGGGGGGGCTAGCGGTTACCAAGAGACCCAGTACTTC